What follows are 32 T cell receptor beta chains derived from one specimen sequenced in a study of blood T cell repertoires in COVID-19. Method: immunoSEQ multiplex PCR; TCRdb's copy keeps in-frame clones and lacks some. This table holds about 160,000 clones, around 87% found once. The sequencing sample was made of PBMCs or T cells enriched from blood (not recorded which). These receptors were obtained from a woman in her thirties or forties who had been exposed to COVID-19.

This clone came up a few times. This sequence joins TRBV3-1 (or the pseudogene TRBV3-2) and TRBJ1-2; 9 bases map to TRBD1. Germline V gene lookup returns CDR1 LGHDT and CDR2 YNNKEL (reference sequence). This CDR3 spans 14 amino acids. Trimming took 3 bases from V and 6 from J; bases not matched to a gene: 5. The CDR3, as DNA: TGTGCCAGCAGCCAGCGGGACAGGGCGGATGGCTACACCTTC. Translation: CASSQRDRADGYTF.

The chain has TRBV5-1 and TRBJ1-1, with 9 nucleotides matching TRBD1. CDR1 SGHRS and CDR2 YFSETQ come from the germline V gene. The CDR3 consists of 14 residues. After removal of 3 bases from V and 5 bases from J, the junction contained 5 bases not matched to a gene. The CDR3 region is CASSWTGAVTEAFF. The DNA of the CDR3 is TGCGCCAGCAGCTGGACAGGGGCGGTGACTGAAGCTTTCTTT.

The V call is TRBV7-8, the J call TRBJ1-5; D uncertain. Deletions cut 1 base from V and 3 bases from J, with 16 bases between. CDR1 is SGHVS and CDR2 is FQNEAQ in the germline V gene. This CDR3 contains 17 residues. In DNA, the CDR3 is TGTGCCAGCAGCTTAGTGGTAGCCACCCGGTACAATCAGCCCCAGCATTTT. Translated: CASSLVVATRYNQPQHF.

The chain is built from TRBV10-3 and TRBJ2-2; 10 bases match TRBD1. V gave up 7 bases and J gave up 2 bases; unmatched junction bases: 7. Germline V gives CDR1 ENHRY, CDR2 SYGVKD. The CDR3 spans 16 residues. The CDR3 sequence: CAITDRGSPNTGELFF. CDR3 DNA sequence: TGTGCCATCACGGACAGGGGGTCCCCAAACACCGGGGAGCTGTTTTTT.

The chain uses TRBV9 and TRBJ1-3; a weak D match, TRBD1 (5 bases). Germline CDR1 is SGDLS and CDR2 is YYNGEE. V lost 3 bases and J 4 bases, leaving 8 bases between the germline ends. The CDR3 extends over 13 amino acids. The CDR3 region is CASSEDTGNTIYF. For the CDR3, the DNA is TGTGCCAGCAGCGAGGACACGGGAAACACCATATATTTT. Based on the CDR3 plus reference TRBV9 and TRBJ1-3, the full variable domain is DSGVTQTPKHLITATGQRVTLRCSPRSGDLSVYWYQQSLDQGLQFLIQYYNGEERAKGNILERFSAQQFPDLHSELNLSSLELGDSALYFCASSEDTGNTIYFGEGSWLTVV.

The genes are TRBV4-1 and TRBJ1-1; D is uncertain. CDR1 MGHRA and CDR2 YSYEKL come from the germline V gene. The CDR3 totals 13 residues. V dropped 4 bases and J dropped 11 bases, with 17 bases sitting between them. The CDR3 here is CASSLGGGTVAFF. The CDR3 nucleotides read TGCGCCAGCAGCCTCGGAGGAGGAACCGTGGCTTTCTTT.

J is TRBJ1-3 and V is TRBV5-4; 8 bases line up with TRBD1. Germline assignment: CDR1 SGHNT and CDR2 YYREEE (reference sequence). This CDR3 has 16 amino acids. With 4 bases clipped from V and 4 bases from J, the junction kept 10 bases outside the gene matches. The CDR3 DNA reads TGTGCCAGCAGCATAGGACAGGGTGCCTTAGGAAACACCATATATTTT. Translating gives CASSIGQGALGNTIYF.

This chain uses TRBV7-2 with TRBJ2-7; D is possibly TRBD1 (6 bases). The V gene's germline CDR1 is SGHTA and CDR2 FQGNSA. Between the trimmed V and J ends, which lost 4 bases and 0 bases, there was a span of 13 bases. CDR3 size: 15 residues. The DNA for the CDR3 is TGTGCCAGCAGCTACAAGACAGGACCCTCCTACGAGCAGTACTTC. It codes for CASSYKTGPSYEQYF. Combining the CDR3 with reference TRBV7-2 and TRBJ2-7 gives the whole variable domain GAGVSQSPSNKVTEKGKDVELRCDPISGHTALYWYRQSLGQGLEFLIYFQGNSAPDKSGLPSDRFSAERTGGSVSTLTIQRTQQEDSAVYLCASSYKTGPSYEQYFGPGTRLTVT.

The chain uses TRBV4-2 and TRBJ1-1; 9 bases fit TRBD1. This CDR3 has 16 residues. Germline assignment: CDR1 LGHNA and CDR2 YNFKEQ. Trimming removed 3 bases from V and 4 bases from J; junction bases left unmatched: 9. The CDR3 bases are TGTGCCAGCAGCCACGACCGCGGGACAGGGAGCACTGAAGCTTTCTTT. Translated: CASSHDRGTGSTEAFF.

In DNA form, the CDR3 reads TGTGCCACAAGACAGCGTAACACCGGGGAGCTGTTTTTT. Translated, it gives CATRQRNTGELFF. V and J are TRBV19 and TRBJ2-2; D is possibly TRBD1 (5 bases). The V gene lost 10 bases and the J gene lost 2 bases, with 11 bases spanning the gap. From germline, CDR1 is LNHDA and CDR2 SQIVND (reference sequence). The CDR3 is made up of 13 amino acids.

The chain joins TRBV29-1 to TRBJ1-6; 9 bases are a match to TRBD1. V lost 5 bases, J lost 3 bases, and 2 bases stayed unmatched. Germline V lookup: CDR1 SQVTM, CDR2 ANQGSEA. The CDR3 is 14 residues long. Here the CDR3 DNA reads TGCAGCGTTACGACAGGGGGCTATAATTCACCCCTCCACTTT. It yields the protein CSVTTGGYNSPLHF.

V gene TRBV3-1 (or the pseudogene TRBV3-2) combines with J gene TRBJ1-6, with D unresolved. The length of the CDR3 is 14 residues. Germline CDR1 reads LGHDT; CDR2 reads YNNKEL (reference sequence). Trimming took 1 base from V and 5 from J, leaving 6 bases between them. The CDR3 DNA reads as TGTGCCAGCAGCCAAGGGGCTGATAATTCACCCCTCCACTTT. Translation: CASSQGADNSPLHF.

This sequence joins TRBV25-1 and TRBJ1-2, with 7 bases fitting TRBD1. Germline V gene lookup returns CDR1 MGHDK and CDR2 SYGVNS. The CDR3 contains 12 residues. After removal of 7 bases from V and 6 bases from J, the junction contained 5 bases not matched to a gene. In nucleotides, the CDR3 is TGTGCCAGCACGGAAACAGGGGATGGCTACACCTTC. Translating gives CASTETGDGYTF.

For this clone: Other DNA sequences in this specimen translate into the identical CDR3. V gene TRBV19 combines with J gene TRBJ1-2; 9 bases are a match to TRBD1. The V gene's germline CDR1 is LNHDA and CDR2 SQIVND (reference sequence). The trim removed 6 bases at V and 4 bases at J, leaving 3 bases unmatched. This CDR3 has 13 amino acids. This CDR3 reads CASSRDRAYGYTF. CDR3 sequence (DNA): TGTGCCAGTAGCCGGGACAGGGCCTATGGCTACACCTTC.

The rearrangement links TRBV7-2 to TRBJ1-4, with D uncertain. V lost 1 base and J lost 8, with 11 bases in between. The CDR3 is made up of 14 amino acids. The germline CDR1 and CDR2 sequences are SGHTA and FQGNSA. CDR3 coding DNA: TGTGCCAGCAGCTTAGATGGCAGCGCCGAAAAACTGTTTTTT. Residues: CASSLDGSAEKLFF.

The CDR3 DNA follows: TGTGCCAGCACCTCGGGACAGGGGGCGGAATATGGCTACACCTTC. The encoded protein is CASTSGQGAEYGYTF. The chain recombines TRBV28 with TRBJ1-2; 12 bases line up with TRBD1. CDR1 and CDR2 from the germline V gene are MDHEN and SYDVKM. The J segment lost 5 bases and the V segment lost 7 bases, leaving 8 bases of the junction unmatched. The CDR3 is made up of 15 amino acids.

The genes are TRBV28 and TRBJ1-2; D might be TRBD1 (6 bases). CDR1 is MDHEN, CDR2 SYDVKM, per germline. This CDR3 has 13 residues. With 4 bases removed from V and 4 bases from J, the gap between germline ends came to 10 bases. The CDR3 coding sequence is TGTGCCAGCAGTTACAGGGAAACCTATGGCTACACCTTC. Amino acids: CASSYRETYGYTF.

This chain joins TRBV18 and TRBJ2-1, with D possibly TRBD1 on 5 matching bases. Germline lookup yields CDR1 KGHSH and CDR2 LQKENI. V lost 2 bases to trimming and J lost 4 bases, with 9 bases between them. The CDR3 has 14 amino acids. Here the CDR3 DNA reads TGTGCCAGCTCACCAGAACAGGATTACAATGAGCAGTTCTTC. Its protein product is CASSPEQDYNEQFF.

This clone appeared a few times. This sequence joins TRBV16 and TRBJ1-2; possible D gene TRBD1, 6 bases. CDR3 length: 15 residues. V was shortened by 0 bases and J by 3 bases, with 11 bases between the two germline ends. CDR1 and CDR2 from the germline V gene are KGHSY and FQNENV. The CDR3 sequence is CASSQSSGGHYGYTF. For the CDR3, the DNA is TGTGCCAGCAGCCAATCGTCGGGGGGCCACTATGGCTACACCTTC.

The V gene is TRBV7-2, the J gene TRBJ2-1; 11 nucleotides align to TRBD2. The CDR3 sequence is 19 residues long. V shed 2 bases and J 8 bases; nucleotides not matched to a gene: 17. The germline V gene encodes CDR1 SGHTA and CDR2 FQGNSA. The CDR3 DNA reads TGTGCCAGCAGCTTAACACTAGCGGGAGTTTTAGAGGTCTTCGATGAGCAGTTCTTC. It yields the protein CASSLTLAGVLEVFDEQFF. The whole variable domain, remainder taken from reference TRBV7-2 and TRBJ2-1, is GAGVSQSPSNKVTEKGKDVELRCDPISGHTALYWYRQSLGQGLEFLIYFQGNSAPDKSGLPSDRFSAERTGGSVSTLTIQRTQQEDSAVYLCASSLTLAGVLEVFDEQFFGPGTRLTVL.

The rearrangement uses TRBV23-1 and TRBJ1-1, with D hard to call. Being an ORF, TRBV23-1 has a function that is uncertain. V lost 1 base and J 6 bases, leaving 15 bases between the germline ends. CDR3 size: 15 residues. CDR3 nucleotides: TGCGCCAGCAGTCAATGGAAGACATCTTTATCTGAAGCTTTCTTT. Protein: CASSQWKTSLSEAFF.

The chain recombines TRBV10-3 with TRBJ2-1, with 10 bases that match TRBD1. The CDR3 runs 14 residues. Germline CDR1 ENHRY, CDR2 SYGVKD. The V gene end was trimmed by 4 bases and the J gene end by 6 bases; junction bases not matched to a gene: 3. CDR3: CAISVGTGANEQFF. DNA for the CDR3: TGTGCCATCAGTGTAGGGACAGGGGCCAATGAGCAGTTCTTC.

The chain joins TRBV29-1 to TRBJ2-1; 11 nucleotides agree with TRBD2. Germline V lookup: CDR1 SQVTM, CDR2 ANQGSEA. The CDR3 has 15 amino acids. The V segment lost 3 bases and the J segment 6 bases; nucleotides outside the gene matches: 7. In DNA, the CDR3 is TGCAGCGTTGAGCTAGTTAGCGGGGGGGCCAATGAGCAGTTCTTC. Its protein is CSVELVSGGANEQFF.

The rearrangement joins TRBV24-1 to TRBJ1-5; D ambiguous. Germline V gene data show CDR1 as KGHDR and CDR2 as SFDVKD. Trimming left V 5 bases short and J 0 bases short, with 7 bases between. The CDR3 is made up of 14 amino acids. CDR3 sequence: CATSGVDSNQPQHF. CDR3 in DNA: TGTGCCACCAGTGGAGTTGATAGCAATCAGCCCCAGCATTTT.

V and J are TRBV19 and TRBJ2-4, with 9 bases aligning to TRBD2. The germline V gene encodes CDR1 LNHDA and CDR2 SQIVND (reference sequence). With V trimmed by 2 bases and J by 5 bases, 4 bases remained unmatched. The CDR3 is 15 amino acids. For the CDR3, the DNA is TGTGCCAGTAGTATATATCCTAGCGGGGAAAACATTCAGTACTTC. The encoded protein is CASSIYPSGENIQYF.

The genes are TRBV27 and TRBJ2-7; 13 bases match TRBD2. Germline V gene lookup returns CDR1 MNHEY and CDR2 SMNVEV (reference sequence). With 3 bases clipped from V and 6 bases from J, the junction kept 8 bases outside the gene matches. This CDR3 has 16 residues. The CDR3 nucleotides read TGTGCCAGCAGTTTGGCACTAGCGGGAGGGATTAGCGAGCAGTACTTC. Translated: CASSLALAGGISEQYF.

The rearrangement uses TRBV13 and TRBJ2-7; D remains ambiguous. The V gene lost 2 bases and the J gene lost 3 bases, with 11 bases spanning the gap. CDR3 size: 14 residues. Germline CDR1 is PRHDT and CDR2 is FYEKMQ (reference sequence). For the CDR3, the DNA is TGTGCCAGCAGCTTACGCGGCCAAAACTACGAGCAGTACTTC. Its translation is CASSLRGQNYEQYF.

The genes are TRBV6-4 and TRBJ2-3; 9 bases align to TRBD2. V was clipped by 2 bases and J by 2 bases; unmatched bases: 2. The CDR3 spans 15 residues. Germline V gives CDR1 MRHNA, CDR2 SNTAGT. The CDR3: CASSDIAGDTDTQYF. The CDR3 DNA sequence: TGTGCCAGCAGTGACATAGCGGGGGACACAGATACGCAGTATTTT.

The V and J genes are TRBV27 and TRBJ2-3; 9 bases agree with TRBD1. The CDR3 sequence is 15 residues long. Per germline, CDR1 MNHEY and CDR2 SMNVEV (reference sequence). V gave up 7 bases and J gave up 2 bases; unmatched junction bases: 7. The CDR3 loop is CASTNRDRATDTQYF. For the CDR3, the DNA is TGTGCCAGCACCAACCGGGACAGGGCCACAGATACGCAGTATTTT.

The chain is built from TRBV5-1 and TRBJ1-2; 8 positions agree with TRBD1. CDR3 length: 15 amino acids. The V gene's germline CDR1 is SGHRS and CDR2 YFSETQ. After removal of 4 bases from V and 4 bases from J, the junction contained 9 bases not matched to a gene. The CDR3 sequence: CASSIRDRKGYGYTF. CDR3 nucleotides: TGCGCCAGCAGCATCCGGGACAGGAAGGGCTATGGCTACACCTTC.

This chain joins TRBV18 and TRBJ2-7, with 7 bases lining up with TRBD2. The CDR3 totals 15 residues. V shed 8 bases, J shed 4 bases, and the junction held 14 bases outside the gene matches. CDR1 is KGHSH, CDR2 LQKENI, per germline. The CDR3: CASAPEGGRRYEQYF. The CDR3 nucleotides are TGTGCCAGCGCCCCAGAGGGCGGGAGACGATACGAGCAGTACTTC.

The chain carries TRBV19 and TRBJ2-1, with D possibly being TRBD2 (6 bases). CDR3 length: 18 amino acids. Germline-derived CDR1 and CDR2 are LNHDA and SQIVND (reference sequence). V lost 1 base and J 7 bases, leaving 23 bases between the germline ends. Here the CDR3 reads CASSIVGSRSGLLNEQFF. The DNA for the CDR3 is TGTGCCAGTAGTATAGTTGGTAGCCGAAGCGGGCTTTTAAATGAGCAGTTCTTC.